This T cell receptor beta chain was recovered during a study of cytomegalovirus exposure and HLA in healthy donors. The study, taken as a whole, reports: In a later analysis, V- and J-gene trimming of beta chains associated with a DCLRE1C missense variant, replicated independently. It was reported in a later analysis that an Asian-associated ancestry cluster showed fewer N-insertions than the roughly 710-donor mean.

The primer mix had 60 Vbeta and 13 Jbeta primers. Using immunoSEQ multiplex PCR, the repertoire was profiled, and TCRdb retains in-frame clones only, with some absent. This sample carries fewer than 250,000 clones, approximately 83% of them seen once, and the ten largest clones take about 0.77%. This clone was found once. The antigen remains undetermined. CDR1 GTSNPN and CDR2 SVGIG come from the germline V gene (reference sequence). V shed 5 bases, J shed 10 bases, and the junction held 6 bases outside the gene matches. The CDR3 has 11 residues. The sequenced sample was PBMCs. This clonotype was obtained from a boy aged 2 to 10 in good health and CMV-seronegative. The chain employs TRBV30 and TRBJ1-1; 8 bases align to TRBD1. The CDR3 loop is CAWGQGCRAFF. CDR3 sequence (DNA): TGTGCCTGGGGACAGGGTTGCAGAGCTTTCTTT.